These 4 T cell receptor beta chains originate from one sample sequenced in a study of shared clonotypes between healthy human individuals. Only in-frame clones appear in the TCRdb table, and some are missing; sequencing was by immunoSEQ multiplex PCR. The table lists 470,000 or so clones, 70% to 85% of them singletons, with 12% in the top ten. Sequencing used PBMCs. The receptors originated from a woman aged 40 to 49 in good health. Some clones in this sample may be carry-over from other donors' samples.

The chain employs TRBV30 and TRBJ1-3; 10 nucleotides agree with TRBD1. The V segment lost 2 bases and the J segment 4 bases; nucleotides outside the gene matches: 8. The CDR3 spans 16 residues. Germline CDR1 GTSNPN, CDR2 SVGIG (reference sequence). CDR3 residues: CAWSLRDRGTGNTIYF. The DNA for the CDR3 is TGTGCCTGGAGTTTACGGGACAGGGGTACGGGAAACACCATATATTTT.

This chain uses TRBV28 with TRBJ1-3; D possibly corresponds to TRBD1 (5 bases). Germline V gene lookup returns CDR1 MDHEN and CDR2 SYDVKM. This CDR3 region has 15 residues. V lost 1 base to trimming and J lost 3 bases, with 10 bases between them. In DNA form, the CDR3 reads TGTGCCAGCAGTTTATTGGGGCGGGTTGGAAACACCATATATTTT. Translating gives CASSLLGRVGNTIYF. Using reference TRBV28 and TRBJ1-3 for the parts outside the CDR3, the full variable domain is DVKVTQSSRYLVKRTGEKVFLECVQDMDHENMFWYRQDPGLGLRLIYFSYDVKMKEKGDIPEGYSVSREKKERFSLILESASTNQTSMYLCASSLLGRVGNTIYFGEGSWLTVV.

The rearrangement uses TRBV5-4 and TRBJ2-1, with 8 bases identical to TRBD2. In germline, CDR1 is SGHNT, CDR2 YYREEE (reference sequence). The V gene end was trimmed by 0 bases and the J gene end by 9 bases; junction bases not matched to a gene: 11. This CDR3 spans 16 amino acids. This CDR3 reads CASSLAQIGGDAEQFF. In DNA form, the CDR3 reads TGTGCCAGCAGCTTGGCCCAGATCGGGGGGGACGCTGAGCAGTTCTTC.

This chain links TRBV30 with TRBJ2-7, with D tentatively TRBD2 (5 bases). CDR1 is GTSNPN and CDR2 is SVGIG in the germline V gene (reference sequence). Trimming left V 3 bases short and J 7 bases short, with 19 bases between. The CDR3 totals 14 residues. The CDR3 DNA reads as TGTGCCTGGAGAACTACAGTCCTTAGAGGGGAGCAGTACTTC. Encoded protein: CAWRTTVLRGEQYF.